Sequencing of this T cell receptor (beta chain) was carried out in a study of B cell selection in AIRE deficiency. TCRdb's copy holds only in-frame clones and misses some; the assay was immunoSEQ multiplex PCR. This table holds about 26,000 clones, around 93% found once. The regulatory T cell sort gate was CD4+CD25hiCD127low/negative. The sample was CD4+CD25+ Tregs sorted from PBMCs. The sequence came from a human donor in good health.

Here the CDR3 DNA reads TGTGCCAGCAGCTTGGGGTTGGACAGTTATAGCAATCAGCCCCAGCATTTT. Translation gives CASSLGLDSYSNQPQHF. This chain uses TRBV7-2 with TRBJ1-5, with a possible D match to TRBD1 (6 bases). The germline V and J ends were trimmed by 3 bases and 0 bases, with 15 bases remaining between them. This CDR3 is built from 17 residues. Per the germline V gene, CDR1 is SGHTA and CDR2 is FQGNSA.